Detailed here is one T cell receptor beta chain. The antigen remains unidentified. The data originate from a study of cytomegalovirus exposure and HLA in healthy donors. Healthy bone marrow donors made up the donor group. Each donor was nominally healthy when sampled (though unrecorded immune exposures were likely). Deletions cut 1 base from V and 0 bases from J, with 19 bases between. Germline V gene data show CDR1 as SGHDN and CDR2 as FVKESK. CDR3 size: 19 residues. Overall study findings and caveats: Presence/absence analyses assumed roughly uniform sequencing depth across donors, which may not hold. Later analysis indicated greater clonal expansion among HLA-associated TCR beta chains than among equally common other chains.

The primer mix had 60 Vbeta and 13 Jbeta primers. TCRdb's table, derived via immunoSEQ multiplex PCR, lists solely in-frame clones and lacks some. This sample has about 160,000 clones, with around 90% found just once. J is TRBJ2-1 and V is TRBV14; weak D call: TRBD1 (7 bases). The receptor was isolated from a woman younger than 45 in good health and CMV-seronegative. Sequenced sample: PBMCs. The CDR3 nucleotides read TGTGCCAGCAGCCAAGGCGGAGGGGGCCCTATCCGCTCCTACAATGAGCAGTTCTTC. This codes for CASSQGGGGPIRSYNEQFF.